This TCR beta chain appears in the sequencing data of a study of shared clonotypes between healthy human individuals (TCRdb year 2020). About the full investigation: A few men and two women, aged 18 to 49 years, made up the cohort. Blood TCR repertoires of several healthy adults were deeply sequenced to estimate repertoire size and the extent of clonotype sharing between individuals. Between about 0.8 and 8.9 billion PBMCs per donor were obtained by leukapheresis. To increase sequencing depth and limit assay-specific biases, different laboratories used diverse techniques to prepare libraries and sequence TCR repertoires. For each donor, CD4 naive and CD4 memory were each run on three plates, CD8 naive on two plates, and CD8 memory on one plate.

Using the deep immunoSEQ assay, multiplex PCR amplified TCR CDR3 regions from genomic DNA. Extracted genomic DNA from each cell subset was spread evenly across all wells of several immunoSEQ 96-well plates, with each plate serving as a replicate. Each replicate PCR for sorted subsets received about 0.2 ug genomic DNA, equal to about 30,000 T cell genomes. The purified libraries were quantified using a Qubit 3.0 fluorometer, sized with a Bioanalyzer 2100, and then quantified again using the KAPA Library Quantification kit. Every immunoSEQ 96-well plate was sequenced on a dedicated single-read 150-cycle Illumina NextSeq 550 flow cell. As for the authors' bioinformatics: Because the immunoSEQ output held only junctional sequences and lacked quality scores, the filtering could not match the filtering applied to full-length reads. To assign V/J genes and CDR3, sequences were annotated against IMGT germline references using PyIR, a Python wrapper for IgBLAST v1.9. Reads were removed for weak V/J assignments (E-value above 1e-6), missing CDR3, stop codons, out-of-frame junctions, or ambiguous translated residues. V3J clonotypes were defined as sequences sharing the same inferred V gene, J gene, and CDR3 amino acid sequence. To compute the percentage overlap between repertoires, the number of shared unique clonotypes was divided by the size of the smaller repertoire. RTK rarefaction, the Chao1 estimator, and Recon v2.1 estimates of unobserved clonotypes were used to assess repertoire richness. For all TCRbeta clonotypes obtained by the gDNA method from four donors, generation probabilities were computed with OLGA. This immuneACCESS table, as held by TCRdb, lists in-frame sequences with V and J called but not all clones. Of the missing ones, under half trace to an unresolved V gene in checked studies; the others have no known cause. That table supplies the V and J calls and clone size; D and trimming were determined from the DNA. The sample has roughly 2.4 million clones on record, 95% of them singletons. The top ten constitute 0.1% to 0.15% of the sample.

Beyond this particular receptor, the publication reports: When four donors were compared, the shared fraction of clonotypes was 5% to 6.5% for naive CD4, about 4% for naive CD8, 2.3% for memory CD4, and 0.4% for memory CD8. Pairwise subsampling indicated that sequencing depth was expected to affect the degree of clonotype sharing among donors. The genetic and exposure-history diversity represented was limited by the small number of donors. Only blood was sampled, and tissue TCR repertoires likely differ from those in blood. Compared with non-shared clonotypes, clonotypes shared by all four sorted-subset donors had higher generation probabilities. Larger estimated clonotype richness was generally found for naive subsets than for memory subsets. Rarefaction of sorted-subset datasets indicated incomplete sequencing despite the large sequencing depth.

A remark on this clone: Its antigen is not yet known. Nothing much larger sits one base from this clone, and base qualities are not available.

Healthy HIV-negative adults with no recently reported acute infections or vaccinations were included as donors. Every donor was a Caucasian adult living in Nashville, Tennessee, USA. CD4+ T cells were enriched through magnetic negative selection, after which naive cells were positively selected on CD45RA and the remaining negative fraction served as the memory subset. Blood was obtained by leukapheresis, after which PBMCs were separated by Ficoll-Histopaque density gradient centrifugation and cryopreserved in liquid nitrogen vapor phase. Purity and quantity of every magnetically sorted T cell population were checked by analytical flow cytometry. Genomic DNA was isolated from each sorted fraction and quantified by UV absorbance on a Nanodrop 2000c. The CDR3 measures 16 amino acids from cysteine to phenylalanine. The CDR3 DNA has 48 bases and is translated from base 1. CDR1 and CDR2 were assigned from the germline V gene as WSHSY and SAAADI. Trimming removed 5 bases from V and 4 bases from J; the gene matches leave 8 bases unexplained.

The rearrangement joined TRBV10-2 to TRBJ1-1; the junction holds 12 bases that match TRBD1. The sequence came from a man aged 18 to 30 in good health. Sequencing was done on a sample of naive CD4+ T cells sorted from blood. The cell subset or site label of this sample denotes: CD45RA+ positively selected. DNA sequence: TGCGCCAGCAGTCTGGGGGGACAGGGGGCGCGCACTGAAGCTTTCTTT. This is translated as CASSLGGQGARTEAFF.